Only one count was recorded for the clone carrying this TCR beta chain. Its target is not known. The CDR3 covers 12 residues. Germline loops: CDR1 MNHEY, CDR2 SVGAGI. The V gene lost 5 bases and the J gene lost 5 bases, with 9 bases spanning the gap. Time point described: baseline, week 1 (first vaccination visit). This sample's treatment: pre-vaccination baseline after standard-of-care therapy. The data originate from a study of a mutant IDH1 vaccine in newly diagnosed glioma. Study observations and caveats: Across multiple MHC alleles, almost 95% of patients had vaccine-induced responses. Shifts in the top peripheral T cell clonotypes seemed unrelated to pseudoprogression.

Generated by immunoSEQ multiplex PCR, the TCRdb table keeps only in-frame clones and is missing some. The table lists some 23,000 clones, roughly 93% of them singletons. The sample consisted of PBMCs, taken from a glioma patient treated with radiotherapy, temozolomide or both. The rearrangement uses TRBV6-5 and TRBJ2-5; D call uncertain. This sequence originates from a man between 40 and 49 years old with glioma. The CDR3 sequence is CASSPSQETQYF. The CDR3 DNA sequence: TGTGCCAGCAGTCCCAGCCAGGAGACCCAGTACTTC.